This is a list of T cell receptor beta chains from one sample in a study of cytomegalovirus exposure and HLA in healthy donors. Sequenced by immunoSEQ multiplex PCR; TCRdb stores in-frame clones only, minus some. The sample has some 99,000 clones; under 80% are singletons. Sequencing was carried out using PBMCs. All receptors come from a male donor in good health and CMV-seronegative. The CDR3 runs from the conserved cysteine through the conserved F or W. D genes are given only for firm matches. Expanded clones are given a class, and other clones once, few, many or no size at all.

TRBJ1-5	TRBV19	17	.	.	TGTGCCAGTACCGGTGATAACCTCGTTCATAGCAATCAGCCCCAGCATTTT	CASTGDNLVHSNQPQHF
TRBJ2-7	TRBV9	15	.	TRBD1	TGTGCCAGCAGCATCGTCGGGACAGGGCCCACCGAGCAGTACTTC	CASSIVGTGPTEQYF
TRBJ2-6	TRBV30	13	.	.	TGTGCCTGGAGTGTACAGGGGGCCAACGTCCTGACTTTC	CAWSVQGANVLTF
TRBJ2-2	TRBV28	15	.	TRBD2	TGTGGGAGCATTTCCAGCGGGAGGAACACCGGGGAGCTGTTTTTT	CGSISSGRNTGELFF
TRBJ1-1	TRBV10-3	12	.	.	TGTGCCATCAGTGATCCAGATACTGAAGCTTTCTTT	CAISDPDTEAFF
TRBJ2-2	TRBV7-9	16	.	.	TGTGCCAGCACCTTTTTGTGGAGACCGAACACCGGGGAGCTGTTTTTT	CASTFLWRPNTGELFF
TRBJ2-7	TRBV29-1	13	few	TRBD2	TGCAGCGCTCGGACTAGCGGGAGTTACGAGCAGTACTTC	CSARTSGSYEQYF
TRBJ1-1	TRBV7-8	14	once	.	TGTGCCAGCAGCTTAGTACAGGCGAACACTGAAGCTTTCTTT	CASSLVQANTEAFF
TRBJ1-2	TRBV29-1	12	.	.	TGCAGCGTTGAGGTGGCTTTTTATGGCTACACCTTC	CSVEVAFYGYTF
TRBJ1-1	TRBV10-3	14	.	TRBD1	TGTGCCATCAGTGTGGGACAGGCGGTCACTGAAGCTTTCTTT	CAISVGQAVTEAFF
TRBJ2-4	TRBV5-1	16	.	TRBD1	TGCGCCAGCAGCTTGAAGTGGGACAGGGGGGTAAACATTCAGTACTTC	CASSLKWDRGVNIQYF
TRBJ2-3	TRBV9	14	once	TRBD1	TGTGCCAGCAGCGCGGACAGGAGCACAGATACGCAGTATTTT	CASSADRSTDTQYF
TRBJ2-5	TRBV7-9	14	.	.	TGTGCCAGCAGCCCGAGGACCGGGAAGGAGACCCAGTACTTC	CASSPRTGKETQYF
TRBJ2-2	TRBV15	15	.	.	TGTGCCACCAGCAGAGCCAGCACGGGGACCGGGGAGCTGTTTTTT	CATSRASTGTGELFF
TRBJ2-3	TRBV9	15	.	.	TGTGCCAGCAGCCCGTCCTGGGTAGCGGTAGATACGCAGTATTTT	CASSPSWVAVDTQYF
TRBJ2-7	TRBV5-4	13	.	TRBD2	TGTGCCAGCAGCCCCGGGACTAGGGACGAGCAGTACTTC	CASSPGTRDEQYF
TRBJ1-5	TRBV19	16	.	.	TGTGCCAGTAGTTTAAAGGGAGGGGATAGCAATCAGCCCCAGCATTTT	CASSLKGGDSNQPQHF
TRBJ2-3	TRBV11-2	20	.	TRBD2	TGTGCCAGCAGCTTAGAACCGGGACTAGCGGGCCTAAGGTCCACAGATACGCAGTATTTT	CASSLEPGLAGLRSTDTQYF
TRBJ2-5	TRBV27	15	.	TRBD1	TGTGCCAGCAGTTTGATGGGACAGGGGAGGGAGACCCAGTACTTC	CASSLMGQGRETQYF
TRBJ2-5	TRBV4-1	14	.	TRBD1	TGCGCCAGCAGCCTGGCCGGGACAGGGTCGACCCAGTACTTC	CASSLAGTGSTQYF
TRBJ2-7	TRBV19	15	.	.	TGTGCCAGTAGTGGCTCAACGGGAGCGAGGTACGAGCAGTACTTC	CASSGSTGARYEQYF
TRBJ1-5	TRBV19	18	few	.	TGTGCCAGTAGTTGGACAAGACAGGTACGGTCCGGCAATCAGCCCCAGCATTTT	CASSWTRQVRSGNQPQHF
TRBJ2-7	TRBV7-9	13	.	.	TGTGCCAGCAGCTTCTCAGGGGACGGCGAGCAGTACTTC	CASSFSGDGEQYF
TRBJ2-7	TRBV27	15	few	TRBD1	TGTGCCAGCAGTTTATCGACAGGGGGCGCAGGAATCCAGTACTTC	CASSLSTGGAGIQYF
TRBJ1-1	TRBV28	16	few	.	TGTGCCAGCAGTTTAGACTCTATACTCATGAACACTGAAGCTTTCTTT	CASSLDSILMNTEAFF
TRBJ2-3	TRBV5-1	15	.	.	TGCGCCAGCAGCTTGGTGGGCGGGAGCACAGATACGCAGTATTTT	CASSLVGGSTDTQYF